This TCR beta chain was observed in a study of cytotoxic CD8 clonotypes in ibrutinib-treated CLL. Overall study findings and caveats: Different sampling times were used for sustained-remission and progressing patients.

Only in-frame clones appear in the TCRdb table, and some are missing; sequencing was by immunoSEQ multiplex PCR. The sample has around 300,000 clones; around four fifths are singletons. As regards this clone: The antigen remains undetermined.

The TCR beta libraries used 1.5 to 2 micrograms of genomic DNA that came from cryopreserved PBMCs. CDR1 LGHNA and CDR2 YSLEER come from the germline V gene. The CDR3 sequence is 16 residues long. V gave up 2 bases and J gave up 4 bases, with 18 bases separating them. The TCR was taken from a human donor with chronic lymphocytic leukemia. The gene calls are TRBV4-3 and TRBJ2-7; tentative D call: TRBD2 (6 bases). Here the sequenced sample was PBMCs, taken before ibrutinib treatment. CDR3: CASSQTLKTSFYEQYF. The DNA of the CDR3 is TGCGCCAGCAGCCAAACCCTTAAGACTAGTTTTTACGAGCAGTACTTC.